Listed below are T cell receptor beta chains from one sample, sequenced in a study of radiotherapy plus CTLA-4 blockade in lung cancer. The data were produced by immunoSEQ multiplex PCR, yet TCRdb's version contains in-frame clones alone and is incomplete. Of roughly 120,000 clones in the sample, approximately 84% were seen once. Here the sequenced sample was peripheral blood, taken from a patient treated with radiotherapy plus ipilimumab. The receptors stem from a human donor with non-small cell lung cancer who had a partial response to radiotherapy plus ipilimumab. CDR3s include the opening cysteine and the closing phenylalanine or tryptophan. A D gene is named only where the DNA matches it firmly. Clone size, where shown, is once, few, many, or a class for clones that have expanded.

size	V	J	D	CDR3	DNA
-	TRBV6-1	TRBJ2-7	-	CASSVVLQGSYEQYF	TGTGCCAGCAGTGTAGTACTACAGGGCTCCTACGAGCAGTACTTC
-	TRBV29-1	TRBJ2-1	TRBD2	CSALREGNEQFF	TGCAGCGCCCTGCGGGAGGGCAATGAGCAGTTCTTC
-	TRBV10-3	TRBJ1-1	-	CAISDSRGTGNTEAFF	TGTGCCATCAGTGACTCCCGCGGGACGGGGAACACTGAAGCTTTCTTT
-	TRBV4-1	TRBJ2-3	TRBD1	CASSLLTGALHTDTQYF	TGCGCCAGCAGCCTTCTCACAGGGGCCCTCCACACAGATACGCAGTATTTT
few	TRBV5-1	TRBJ2-1	-	CASSLSGAYNEQFF	TGCGCCAGCAGCTTGTCCGGGGCCTACAATGAGCAGTTCTTC
-	TRBV6-5	TRBJ1-5	-	CASTPQSNQPQHF	TGTGCCAGCACCCCCCAGAGCAATCAGCCCCAGCATTTT
-	TRBV6-5	TRBJ2-5	-	CASSAWTSQETQYF	TGTGCCAGCAGTGCCTGGACTTCCCAAGAGACCCAGTACTTC
-	TRBV28	TRBJ1-5	TRBD1	CASSFFPGQGTSNQPQHF	TGTGCCAGCAGTTTTTTCCCGGGACAGGGAACGAGCAATCAGCCCCAGCATTTT
once	TRBV6-1	TRBJ2-7	TRBD1	CASRRGQGPREQYF	TGTGCCAGCCGAAGGGGACAGGGCCCCCGCGAGCAGTACTTC
-	TRBV18	TRBJ1-2	-	CASSPVIGSGYGYTF	TGTGCCAGCTCACCAGTGATCGGTTCCGGGTATGGCTACACCTTC
-	TRBV6-5	TRBJ1-5	-	CASSWTADSNQPQHF	TGTGCCAGCAGTTGGACAGCGGATAGCAATCAGCCCCAGCATTTT
-	TRBV6-4	TRBJ2-3	-	CASSEHREFTDTQYF	TGTGCCAGCAGTGAACACAGGGAATTCACAGATACGCAGTATTTT
-	TRBV5-6	TRBJ2-5	TRBD1	CASSRPPRGQETQYF	TGTGCCAGCAGCCGCCCTCCTAGGGGGCAGGAGACCCAGTACTTC
-	TRBV7-9	TRBJ1-2	-	CASSSLRQGTYYGYTF	TGTGCCAGCAGCTCCTTACGGCAGGGGACATACTATGGCTACACCTTC
-	TRBV19	TRBJ1-4	TRBD1	CASSGRQGRSEKLFF	TGTGCCAGTAGTGGTCGACAGGGTCGGAGTGAAAAACTGTTTTTT
-	TRBV6-1	TRBJ1-1	TRBD1	CASSEKRQGEAFF	TGTGCCAGCAGTGAGAAGAGACAGGGTGAAGCTTTCTTT
-	TRBV5-1	TRBJ2-2	TRBD2	CASSLSVAGVRTGELFF	TGCGCCAGCAGCTTGTCGGTAGCGGGAGTTCGTACCGGGGAGCTGTTTTTT
once	TRBV4-1	TRBJ2-2	-	CASRLSGTGTGELFF	TGCGCCAGCAGACTCAGCGGGACAGGCACCGGGGAGCTGTTTTTT
once	TRBV6-5	TRBJ2-1	TRBD2	CASISSGDYNEQFF	TGTGCCAGCATTTCTAGCGGGGACTACAATGAGCAGTTCTTC
-	TRBV19	TRBJ1-3	-	CASSILPRRSSGNTIYF	TGTGCCAGTAGTATATTGCCGAGACGGAGCTCTGGAAACACCATATATTTT
once	TRBV6-1	TRBJ2-3	TRBD2	CASTPSGSTDTQYF	TGTGCCAGCACGCCTAGCGGTAGCACAGATACGCAGTATTTT
-	TRBV4-3	TRBJ1-2	-	CASSRGFQGDYGYTF	TGCGCCAGCAGCCGCGGTTTTCAGGGCGACTATGGCTACACCTTC
-	TRBV7-9	TRBJ2-1	-	CASSSGGRIGIF	TGTGCCAGCAGCTCCGGGGGTCGGATTGGGATCTTC
few	TRBV19	TRBJ2-1	TRBD1	CASTRLGTGSFNEQFF	TGTGCCAGTACCAGGCTCGGGACAGGGTCCTTCAATGAGCAGTTCTTC
few	TRBV13	TRBJ1-4	TRBD1	CASSETGITNEKLFF	TGTGCCAGCAGCGAGACAGGGATCACTAATGAAAAACTGTTTTTT
once	TRBV30	TRBJ1-4	TRBD1	CAWTPGQPFEKLFF	TGTGCCTGGACTCCGGGACAGCCCTTTGAAAAACTGTTTTTT
once	TRBV2	TRBJ2-5	-	CASTATGFETQYF	TGTGCCAGCACCGCCACGGGTTTCGAGACCCAGTACTTC